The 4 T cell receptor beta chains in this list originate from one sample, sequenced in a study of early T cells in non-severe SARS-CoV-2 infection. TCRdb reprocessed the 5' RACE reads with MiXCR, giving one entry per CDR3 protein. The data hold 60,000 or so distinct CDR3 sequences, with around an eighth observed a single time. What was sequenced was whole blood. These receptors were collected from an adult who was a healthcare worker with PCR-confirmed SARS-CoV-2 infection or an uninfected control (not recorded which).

DNA of the CDR3: TGTGCCAGCAGTGAAATTGGCCGAGCGGCTAACTATGGCTACACCTTC. Protein sequence: CASSEIGRAANYGYTF. The chain recombines TRBV25-1 with TRBJ1-2; D gene uncertain. Germline CDR1 reads MGHDK; CDR2 reads SYGVNS. The V end was cut by 2 bases, the J end by 0 bases, with 13 bases between. The CDR3 contains 16 residues.

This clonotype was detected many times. The CDR3 loop is CSARDPSADFQFF. CDR3 bases: TGCAGTGCTAGAGACCCCTCCGCGGATTTCCAGTTCTTC. V usage is TRBV20-1 and J usage is TRBJ2-1, with no clear D. This CDR3 contains 13 residues. V gave up 0 bases and J gave up 13 bases, with 16 bases separating them. The V gene's germline CDR1 is DFQATT and CDR2 SNEGSKA (reference sequence).

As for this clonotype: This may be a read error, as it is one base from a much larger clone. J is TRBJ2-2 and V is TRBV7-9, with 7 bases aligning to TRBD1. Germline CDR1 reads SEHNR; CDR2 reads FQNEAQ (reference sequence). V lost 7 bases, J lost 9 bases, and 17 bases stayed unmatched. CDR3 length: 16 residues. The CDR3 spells CASTQGHRQGARELFF. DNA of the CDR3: TGTGCCAGCACCCAGGGACACAGACAGGGAGCCAGGGAGCTGTTTTTT.

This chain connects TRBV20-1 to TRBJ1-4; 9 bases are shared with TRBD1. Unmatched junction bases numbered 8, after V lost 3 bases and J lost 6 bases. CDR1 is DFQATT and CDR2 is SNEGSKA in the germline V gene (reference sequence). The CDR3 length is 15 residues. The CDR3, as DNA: TGCAGTGCTAGTATGGGACAGGGAGGGGATGAAAAACTGTTTTTT. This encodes CSASMGQGGDEKLFF.